These T cell receptor beta chains were read from a single sample in a study of blood T cell repertoires in COVID-19. TCRdb's copy holds only in-frame clones and misses some; the assay was immunoSEQ multiplex PCR. The repertoire holds under 350,000 clones, with 65% to 90% as singletons. The sequencing sample was made of peripheral blood. The receptors stem from a human donor in a cohort sampled during active COVID-19. The CDR3 runs from the conserved cysteine through the conserved F or W. The order of the fields is V gene, D gene, J gene, clone size, CDR3 protein, CDR3 DNA. The D gene is left open where the match is weak. Some rows have no size entry. The others give once, few or many, or a class for an expanded clone.

v_call: TRBV29-1
d_call: -
j_call: TRBJ2-7
clone_size: -
cdr3_aa: CSVEDFGVSGEQYF
cdr3_nt: TGCAGCGTTGAAGATTTTGGGGTCTCGGGGGAGCAGTACTTC

v_call: TRBV5-5
d_call: -
j_call: TRBJ1-6
clone_size: -
cdr3_aa: CASSFLMNSPLHF
cdr3_nt: TGTGCCAGCAGCTTTTTAATGAATTCACCCCTCCACTTT

v_call: TRBV27
d_call: TRBD2
j_call: TRBJ2-1
clone_size: -
cdr3_aa: CASRKTLAGSYNEQFF
cdr3_nt: TGTGCCAGCAGAAAGACTCTAGCGGGGTCCTACAATGAGCAGTTCTTC

v_call: TRBV29-1
d_call: TRBD1
j_call: TRBJ1-1
clone_size: once
cdr3_aa: CSVHRTGNSEAFF
cdr3_nt: TGCAGCGTTCACAGGACAGGGAATTCTGAAGCTTTCTTT

v_call: TRBV7-9
d_call: -
j_call: TRBJ2-2
clone_size: -
cdr3_aa: CASSLALNTGELFF
cdr3_nt: TGTGCCAGCAGCTTAGCCCTGAACACCGGGGAGCTGTTTTTT

v_call: TRBV18
d_call: TRBD1
j_call: TRBJ2-7
clone_size: -
cdr3_aa: CASSPGQGIISYEQYF
cdr3_nt: TGTGCCAGCTCACCGGGACAGGGTATAATCAGCTACGAGCAGTACTTC

v_call: TRBV6-5
d_call: -
j_call: TRBJ1-5
clone_size: -
cdr3_aa: CASRGALNQPQHF
cdr3_nt: TGTGCCAGCAGGGGGGCTTTAAATCAGCCCCAGCATTTT

v_call: TRBV5-1
d_call: TRBD1
j_call: TRBJ2-3
clone_size: -
cdr3_aa: CASGSGGRADTQYF
cdr3_nt: TGCGCCAGCGGGTCAGGGGGCAGGGCAGATACGCAGTATTTT

v_call: TRBV12-3/TRBV12-4
d_call: TRBD1
j_call: TRBJ1-2
clone_size: once
cdr3_aa: CASSAGTAFGYTF
cdr3_nt: TGTGCCAGCAGTGCAGGGACAGCCTTTGGCTACACCTTC

v_call: TRBV30
d_call: -
j_call: TRBJ1-3
clone_size: -
cdr3_aa: CAWSSGGSGNTIYF
cdr3_nt: TGTGCCTGGAGTAGCGGCGGCTCTGGAAACACCATATATTTT

v_call: TRBV6-5
d_call: -
j_call: TRBJ1-1
clone_size: -
cdr3_aa: CASSPRGLNTEAFF
cdr3_nt: TGTGCCAGCTCCCCGAGAGGTTTGAACACTGAAGCTTTCTTT

v_call: TRBV7-9
d_call: -
j_call: TRBJ1-1
clone_size: -
cdr3_aa: CASSLEEGLFPEAFF
cdr3_nt: TGTGCCAGCAGCTTAGAGGAGGGGCTGTTCCCCGAAGCTTTCTTT

v_call: TRBV10-3
d_call: TRBD1
j_call: TRBJ1-1
clone_size: once
cdr3_aa: CATRNGQGAPEAFF
cdr3_nt: TGTGCCACTAGAAATGGACAGGGGGCACCTGAAGCTTTCTTT

v_call: TRBV3-1/TRBV3-2
d_call: TRBD2
j_call: TRBJ2-1
clone_size: -
cdr3_aa: CASSRLAGGSYNEQFF
cdr3_nt: TGTGCCAGCAGCAGACTAGCGGGGGGGTCCTACAATGAGCAGTTCTTC

v_call: TRBV19
d_call: -
j_call: TRBJ2-7
clone_size: -
cdr3_aa: CASSTLQGGGEQYF
cdr3_nt: TGTGCCAGTAGTACCCTACAGGGAGGGGGAGAGCAGTACTTC

v_call: TRBV7-3
d_call: TRBD1
j_call: TRBJ1-2
clone_size: -
cdr3_aa: CASSSRQGADGYTF
cdr3_nt: TGTGCCAGCAGCTCCCGTCAGGGGGCAGATGGCTACACCTTC

v_call: TRBV30
d_call: TRBD1
j_call: TRBJ2-6
clone_size: -
cdr3_aa: CAWSVSPGQGAIGANVLTF
cdr3_nt: TGTGCCTGGAGTGTATCTCCCGGACAGGGGGCGATTGGGGCCAACGTCCTGACTTTC

v_call: TRBV7-2
d_call: TRBD2
j_call: TRBJ2-1
clone_size: -
cdr3_aa: CASSTTSGGSYNEQFF
cdr3_nt: TGTGCCAGCAGCACGACTAGCGGGGGGTCCTACAATGAGCAGTTCTTC

v_call: TRBV27
d_call: -
j_call: TRBJ2-3
clone_size: -
cdr3_aa: CASGRRADTQYF
cdr3_nt: TGTGCCAGCGGCCGAAGAGCGGATACGCAGTATTTT

v_call: TRBV4-2
d_call: -
j_call: TRBJ2-1
clone_size: -
cdr3_aa: CASSQDRGGNNEQFF
cdr3_nt: TGTGCCAGCAGCCAAGATCGAGGCGGAAACAATGAGCAGTTCTTC

v_call: TRBV19
d_call: -
j_call: TRBJ2-1
clone_size: few
cdr3_aa: CASSSYNEQFF
cdr3_nt: TGTGCCAGTAGTTCTTACAATGAGCAGTTCTTC

v_call: TRBV5-6
d_call: TRBD2
j_call: TRBJ2-2
clone_size: -
cdr3_aa: CASSLTGTSVRGNTGELFF
cdr3_nt: TGTGCCAGCAGCTTAACCGGGACTAGTGTCAGAGGGAACACCGGGGAGCTGTTTTTT

v_call: TRBV27
d_call: -
j_call: TRBJ1-2
clone_size: -
cdr3_aa: CASSSPAGVGYTF
cdr3_nt: TGTGCCAGCAGTTCCCCGGCAGGGGTAGGCTACACCTTC

v_call: TRBV5-4
d_call: -
j_call: TRBJ2-2
clone_size: -
cdr3_aa: CASSLLKTTGELFF
cdr3_nt: TGTGCCAGCAGCTTGCTAAAAACCACCGGGGAGCTGTTTTTT

v_call: TRBV6-1
d_call: -
j_call: TRBJ2-7
clone_size: few
cdr3_aa: CASSEGLSSYEQYF
cdr3_nt: TGTGCCAGCAGTGAGGGGCTTAGCTCCTACGAGCAGTACTTC

v_call: TRBV19
d_call: TRBD2
j_call: TRBJ2-7
clone_size: few
cdr3_aa: CASSSSGGLTYEQYF
cdr3_nt: TGTGCCAGTAGTTCTTCGGGGGGGCTTACCTACGAGCAGTACTTC

v_call: TRBV24-1
d_call: -
j_call: TRBJ1-5
clone_size: -
cdr3_aa: CATSQGTGLWDQPQHF
cdr3_nt: TGTGCCACCAGCCAAGGTACAGGGCTTTGGGATCAGCCCCAGCATTTT

v_call: TRBV18
d_call: -
j_call: TRBJ1-2
clone_size: -
cdr3_aa: CASSLIGRGTVYGYTF
cdr3_nt: TGTGCCAGCTCACTAATAGGCCGGGGGACCGTCTATGGCTACACCTTC

v_call: TRBV6-5
d_call: -
j_call: TRBJ1-3
clone_size: -
cdr3_aa: CASWESGAGNTIYF
cdr3_nt: TGTGCCAGCTGGGAATCAGGGGCTGGAAACACCATATATTTT

v_call: TRBV25-1
d_call: -
j_call: TRBJ1-4
clone_size: -
cdr3_aa: CASSPGGPLYEKLFF
cdr3_nt: TGTGCCAGCAGCCCCGGGGGACCCCTTTATGAAAAACTGTTTTTT

v_call: TRBV5-1
d_call: TRBD1
j_call: TRBJ2-2
clone_size: -
cdr3_aa: CASSSPPDRGRNTGELFF
cdr3_nt: TGCGCCAGCAGCTCCCCCCCCGACAGGGGACGGAACACCGGGGAGCTGTTTTTT